One sample yielded the 11 T cell receptor beta chains listed below, sequenced in a study of regulatory T cells in long-lasting Graves disease. Time point: persistent/refractory GD, antithyroid drugs over 5 years with positive TRAb. With RNA extracted from PBMCs as input, the TCR library was made. CDR3 regions were amplified by Arm-PCR using iRepertoire HTBI primers to build TCR beta libraries. From the multiplex PCR reads, TCRdb called clonotypes with MiXCR, one entry per CDR3 protein. The sample contains around 300,000 distinct CDR3 sequences, more than 20% of which appear only once. Specimen: peripheral blood mononuclear cells (PBMCs), collected when the disease was refractory, from a patient treated with antithyroid drugs. Receptors originate from a female donor with Graves disease.

The chain recombines TRBV5-1 with TRBJ1-1; D is unresolved. Looked up from germline, CDR1 is SGHRS and CDR2 is YFSETQ. The CDR3 spans 16 residues. Trimming pared 3 bases from V and 2 bases from J, leaving 17 bases between. This CDR3 reads CASSSRPSSGNTEAFF. The CDR3 nucleotides are TGCGCCAGCAGCTCGCGACCTTCCTCGGGTAACACTGAAGCTTTCTTT.

The CDR3 nucleotides read TGTGCCAGCAGTTTTAATCCGTGGGGGGGAACGGGAGGGGACTACGAGCAGTACTTC. This translates into CASSFNPWGGTGGDYEQYF. The rearrangement joins TRBV28 to TRBJ2-7; TRBD2 matches at 8 bases. CDR1 is MDHEN, CDR2 SYDVKM, per germline. Germline trimming cut 3 bases from V and 3 bases from J; bases unmatched to any gene: 19. CDR3 length: 19 residues. Drawing the rest from reference TRBV28 and TRBJ2-7, the complete variable domain is DVKVTQSSRYLVKRTGEKVFLECVQDMDHENMFWYRQDPGLGLRLIYFSYDVKMKEKGDIPEGYSVSREKKERFSLILESASTNQTSMYLCASSFNPWGGTGGDYEQYFGPGTRLTVT.

This chain uses TRBV7-2 with TRBJ2-3; 10 bases map to TRBD2. Germline V CDR1 and CDR2: SGHTA, FQGNSA. V was pared by 1 base and J by 7 bases, with 5 bases of the junction left unmatched. CDR3 length: 15 amino acids. CDR3 in amino acids: CASSLVLAGVNTQYF. The CDR3 DNA is TGTGCCAGCAGCTTAGTCCTAGCGGGAGTTAATACGCAGTATTTT.

This chain connects TRBV6-1 to TRBJ2-2, with a possible D match to TRBD2 (6 bases). The ends were cut back, 6 bases at V and 6 bases at J, with 14 bases in the middle. From germline, CDR1 is MNHNS and CDR2 SASEGT. There are 14 residues in the CDR3. CDR3 in amino acids: CASSRTTRSGELFF. CDR3 sequence (DNA): TGTGCCAGCAGCCGGACGACTAGGTCCGGGGAGCTGTTTTTT.

This clonotype has ten or more counts. The rearrangement uses TRBV7-8 and TRBJ2-7; no reliable D call. CDR1 SGHVS and CDR2 FQNEAQ come from the germline V gene. The CDR3 runs 14 residues. The ends were cut back, 2 bases at V and 4 bases at J, with 12 bases in the middle. CDR3 DNA sequence: TGTGCCAGCAGCTTACTTTCAGGCCCGTACGAGCAGTACTTC. Its protein product is CASSLLSGPYEQYF.

This chain links TRBV6-2 or TRBV6-3 with TRBJ2-2; D remains ambiguous. The CDR3 contains 13 residues. Trimming left V 3 bases short and J 7 bases short, with 9 bases between. The germline V gene encodes CDR1 MNHEY and CDR2 SVGEGT. Here the CDR3 reads CASSYLVGGELFF. CDR3 DNA: TGTGCCAGCAGTTATCTGGTTGGCGGGGAGCTGTTTTTT.

In this sample, this clonotype turned up a few times. This chain connects TRBV6-1 to TRBJ2-2, with TRBD1 matching over 8 bases. Trimming removed 5 bases from V and 0 bases from J; junction bases left unmatched: 5. This CDR3 region has 16 residues. Germline lookup yields CDR1 MNHNS and CDR2 SASEGT. Written as DNA, the CDR3 is TGTGCCAGCAGTCCTCCGACAGGGGCGAACACCGGGGAGCTGTTTTTT. Amino acid sequence: CASSPPTGANTGELFF.

This clonotype was observed at least ten times. The gene calls are TRBV20-1 and TRBJ1-2; unclear D gene. Germline V gene lookup returns CDR1 DFQATT and CDR2 SNEGSKA (reference sequence). Trimming shortened V by 5 bases and J by 2 bases, and 9 bases separated the two germline ends. CDR3 length equals 12 residues. In DNA, the CDR3 is TGCAGTGCTCCGAGGAGCAACTATGGCTACACCTTC. Its translation: CSAPRSNYGYTF.

This clonotype came up a few times. The chain links TRBV7-9 to TRBJ2-7; D is undetermined. The CDR3 spans 13 residues. V shed 4 bases and J shed 0 bases, with 7 bases lying between them. The germline V gene encodes CDR1 SEHNR and CDR2 FQNEAQ (reference sequence). CDR3 nucleotides: TGTGCCAGCAGCTCCGCTAGCTCCTACGAGCAGTACTTC. This sequence encodes CASSSASSYEQYF.

A few counts support this clonotype. The gene calls are TRBV12-5 and TRBJ2-2; TRBD2 agrees at 8 bases. The CDR3 sequence is 16 residues long. Germline CDR1 reads LGHNT; CDR2 reads FRNRAP. Trimming at V came to 2 bases and at J to 5 bases, leaving 7 bases not matched to a gene. CDR3 residues: CASGLLAGLGTGELFF. The CDR3 DNA reads TGTGCTAGTGGTTTGCTAGCGGGCCTCGGTACCGGGGAGCTGTTTTTT.

This clonotype was counted between two and nine times. The genes are TRBV7-9 and TRBJ1-3; D remains unclear. V was clipped by 0 bases and J by 4 bases, with 4 bases between them. This CDR3 has 13 residues. Germline-derived CDR1 and CDR2 are SEHNR and FQNEAQ (reference sequence). This chain's CDR3 is CASSLATGNTIYF. DNA of the CDR3: TGTGCCAGCAGCTTAGCGACGGGAAACACCATATATTTT.